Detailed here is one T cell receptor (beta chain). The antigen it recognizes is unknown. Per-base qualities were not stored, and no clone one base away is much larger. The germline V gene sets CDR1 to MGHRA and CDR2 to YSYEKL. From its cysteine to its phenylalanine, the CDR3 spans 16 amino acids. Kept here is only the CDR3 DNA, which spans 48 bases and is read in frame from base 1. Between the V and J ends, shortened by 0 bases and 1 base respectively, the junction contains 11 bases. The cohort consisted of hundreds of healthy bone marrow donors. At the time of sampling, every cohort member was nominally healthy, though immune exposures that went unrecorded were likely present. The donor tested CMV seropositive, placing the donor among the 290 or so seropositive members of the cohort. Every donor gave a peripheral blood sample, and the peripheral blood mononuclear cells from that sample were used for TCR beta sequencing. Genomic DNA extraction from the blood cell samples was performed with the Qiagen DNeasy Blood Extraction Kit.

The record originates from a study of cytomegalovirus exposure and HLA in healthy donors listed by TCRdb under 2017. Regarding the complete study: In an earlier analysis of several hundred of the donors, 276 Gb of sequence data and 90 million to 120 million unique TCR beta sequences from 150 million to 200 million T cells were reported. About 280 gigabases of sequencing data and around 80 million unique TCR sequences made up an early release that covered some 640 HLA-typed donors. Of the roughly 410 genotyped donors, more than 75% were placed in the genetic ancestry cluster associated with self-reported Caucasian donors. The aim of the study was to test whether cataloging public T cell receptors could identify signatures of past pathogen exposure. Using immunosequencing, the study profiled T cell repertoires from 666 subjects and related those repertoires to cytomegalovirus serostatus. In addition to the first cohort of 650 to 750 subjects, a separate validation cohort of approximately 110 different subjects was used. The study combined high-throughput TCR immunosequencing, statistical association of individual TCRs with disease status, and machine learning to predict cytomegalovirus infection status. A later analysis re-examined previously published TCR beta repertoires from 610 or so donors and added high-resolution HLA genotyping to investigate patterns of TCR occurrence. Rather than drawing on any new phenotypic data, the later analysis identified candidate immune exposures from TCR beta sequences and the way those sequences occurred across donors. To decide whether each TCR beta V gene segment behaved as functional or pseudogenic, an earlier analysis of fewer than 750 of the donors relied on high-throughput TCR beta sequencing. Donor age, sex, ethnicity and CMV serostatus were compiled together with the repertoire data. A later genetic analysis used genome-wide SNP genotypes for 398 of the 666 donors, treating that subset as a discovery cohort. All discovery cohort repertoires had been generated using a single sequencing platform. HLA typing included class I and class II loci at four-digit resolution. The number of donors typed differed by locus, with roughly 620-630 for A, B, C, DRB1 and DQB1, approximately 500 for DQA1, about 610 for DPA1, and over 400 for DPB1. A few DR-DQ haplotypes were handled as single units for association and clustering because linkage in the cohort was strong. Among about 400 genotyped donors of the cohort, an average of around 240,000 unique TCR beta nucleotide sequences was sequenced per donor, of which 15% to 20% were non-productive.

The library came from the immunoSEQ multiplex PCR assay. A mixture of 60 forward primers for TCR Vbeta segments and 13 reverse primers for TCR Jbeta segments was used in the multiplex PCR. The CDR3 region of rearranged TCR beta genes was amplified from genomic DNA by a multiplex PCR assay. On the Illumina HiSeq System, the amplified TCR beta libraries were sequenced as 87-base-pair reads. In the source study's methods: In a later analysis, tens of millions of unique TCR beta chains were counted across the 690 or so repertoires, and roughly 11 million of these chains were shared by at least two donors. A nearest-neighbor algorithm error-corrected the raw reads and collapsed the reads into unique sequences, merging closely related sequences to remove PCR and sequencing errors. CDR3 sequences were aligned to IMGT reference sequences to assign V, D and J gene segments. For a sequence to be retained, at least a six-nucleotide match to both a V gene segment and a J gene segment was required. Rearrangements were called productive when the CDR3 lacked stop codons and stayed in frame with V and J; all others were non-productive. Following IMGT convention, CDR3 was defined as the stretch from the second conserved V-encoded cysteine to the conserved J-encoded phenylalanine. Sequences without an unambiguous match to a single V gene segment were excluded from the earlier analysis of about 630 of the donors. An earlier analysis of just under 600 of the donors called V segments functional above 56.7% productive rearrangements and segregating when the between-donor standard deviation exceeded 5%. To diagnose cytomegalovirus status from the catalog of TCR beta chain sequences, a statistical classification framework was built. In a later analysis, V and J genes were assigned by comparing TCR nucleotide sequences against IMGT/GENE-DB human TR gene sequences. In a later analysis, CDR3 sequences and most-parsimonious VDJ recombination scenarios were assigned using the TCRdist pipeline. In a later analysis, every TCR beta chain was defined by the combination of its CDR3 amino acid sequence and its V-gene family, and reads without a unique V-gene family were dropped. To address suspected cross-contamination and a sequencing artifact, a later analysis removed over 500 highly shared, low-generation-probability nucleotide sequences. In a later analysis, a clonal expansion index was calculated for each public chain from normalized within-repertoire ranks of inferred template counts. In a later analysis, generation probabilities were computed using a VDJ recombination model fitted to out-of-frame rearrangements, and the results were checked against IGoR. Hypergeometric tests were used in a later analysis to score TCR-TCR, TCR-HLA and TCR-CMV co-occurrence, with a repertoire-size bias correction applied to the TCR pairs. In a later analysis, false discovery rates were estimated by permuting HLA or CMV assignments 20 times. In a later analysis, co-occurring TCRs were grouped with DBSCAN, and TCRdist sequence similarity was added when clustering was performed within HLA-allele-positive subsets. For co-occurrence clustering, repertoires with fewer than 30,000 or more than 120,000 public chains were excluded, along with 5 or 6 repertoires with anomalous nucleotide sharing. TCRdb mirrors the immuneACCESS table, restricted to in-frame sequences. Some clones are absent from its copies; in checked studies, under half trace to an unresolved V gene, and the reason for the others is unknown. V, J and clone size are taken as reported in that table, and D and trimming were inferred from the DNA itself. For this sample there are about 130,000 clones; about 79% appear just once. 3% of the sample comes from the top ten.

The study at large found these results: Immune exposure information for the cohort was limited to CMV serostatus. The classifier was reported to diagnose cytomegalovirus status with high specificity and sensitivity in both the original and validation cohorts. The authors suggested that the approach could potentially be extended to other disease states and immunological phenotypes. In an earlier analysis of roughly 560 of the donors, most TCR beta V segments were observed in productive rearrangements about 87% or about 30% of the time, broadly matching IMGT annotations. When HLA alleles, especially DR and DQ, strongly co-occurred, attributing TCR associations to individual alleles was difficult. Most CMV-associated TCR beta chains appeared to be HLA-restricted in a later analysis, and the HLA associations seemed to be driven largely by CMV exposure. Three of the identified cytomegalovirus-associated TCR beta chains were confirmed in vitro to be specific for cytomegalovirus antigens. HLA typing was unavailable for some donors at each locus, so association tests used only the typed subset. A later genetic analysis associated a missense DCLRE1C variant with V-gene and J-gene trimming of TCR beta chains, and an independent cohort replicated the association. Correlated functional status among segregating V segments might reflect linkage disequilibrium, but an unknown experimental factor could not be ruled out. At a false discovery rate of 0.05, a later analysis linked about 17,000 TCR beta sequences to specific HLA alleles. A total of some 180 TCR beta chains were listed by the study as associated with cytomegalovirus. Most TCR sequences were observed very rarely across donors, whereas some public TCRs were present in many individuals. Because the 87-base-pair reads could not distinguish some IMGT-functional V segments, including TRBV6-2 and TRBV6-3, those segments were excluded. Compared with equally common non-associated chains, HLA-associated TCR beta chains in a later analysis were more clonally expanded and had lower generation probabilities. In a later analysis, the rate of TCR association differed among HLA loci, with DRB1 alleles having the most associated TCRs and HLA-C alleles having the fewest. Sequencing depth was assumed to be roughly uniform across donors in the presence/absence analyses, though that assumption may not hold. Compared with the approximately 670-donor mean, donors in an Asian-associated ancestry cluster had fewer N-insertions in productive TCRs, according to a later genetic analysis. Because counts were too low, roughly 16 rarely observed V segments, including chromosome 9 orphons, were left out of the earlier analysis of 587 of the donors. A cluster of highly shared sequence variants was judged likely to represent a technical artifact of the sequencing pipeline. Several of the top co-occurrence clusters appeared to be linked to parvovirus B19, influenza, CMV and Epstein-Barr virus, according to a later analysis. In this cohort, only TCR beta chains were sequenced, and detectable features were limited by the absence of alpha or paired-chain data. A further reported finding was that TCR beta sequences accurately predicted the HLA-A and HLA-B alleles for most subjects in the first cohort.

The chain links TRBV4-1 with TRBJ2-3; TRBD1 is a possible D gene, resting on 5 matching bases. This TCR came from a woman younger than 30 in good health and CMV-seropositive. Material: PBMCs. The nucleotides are TGCGCCAGCAGCCAAGACCAAGGCAGGGGCACAGATACGCAGTATTTT. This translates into CASSQDQGRGTDTQYF.